The rows below give T cell receptor beta chains drawn from one sample of a study of blood T cell repertoires in COVID-19. Sequencing used immunoSEQ multiplex PCR; TCRdb keeps in-frame clones, though not all of them. The table has some 170,000 clones, about nine tenths seen once. The sample consisted of peripheral blood. Every receptor here comes from a woman aged 45-65 years with acute or convalescent COVID-19. The CDR3 runs from the conserved cysteine through the conserved F or W. Fields, in order: V gene, D gene, J gene, clone size, CDR3 length, CDR3 DNA, CDR3 protein. A D gene is named only where the DNA matches it firmly. A clone size is listed for some rows: how often the clone was seen (once, few, many), or a class if it is expanded.

v_gene: TRBV4-1
d_gene: -
j_gene: TRBJ1-5
abundance: -
len: 13
CDR3nt: TGCGCCAGCAGCCAAGATCAGGGACACCCTCAGCATTTT
CDR3aa: CASSQDQGHPQHF

v_gene: TRBV4-3
d_gene: TRBD2
j_gene: TRBJ2-5
abundance: -
len: 18
CDR3nt: TGCGCCAGCAGCCAAAACCCCGGGACTAGCGGGAGACCTGAGACCCAGTACTTC
CDR3aa: CASSQNPGTSGRPETQYF

v_gene: TRBV3-1/TRBV3-2
d_gene: TRBD1
j_gene: TRBJ1-1
abundance: -
len: 14
CDR3nt: TGTGCCAGCAGCCAGACAGGGAATAGCGCTGAAGCTTTCTTT
CDR3aa: CASSQTGNSAEAFF

v_gene: TRBV5-8
d_gene: -
j_gene: TRBJ1-2
abundance: -
len: 15
CDR3nt: TGTGCCAGCAGCCTTCGGACAAGCCCAAACTATGGCTACACCTTC
CDR3aa: CASSLRTSPNYGYTF

v_gene: TRBV19
d_gene: TRBD1
j_gene: TRBJ2-7
abundance: -
len: 15
CDR3nt: TGTGCCAGTAGTGCCGGGACAGGGGCCCCCTACGAGCAGTACTTC
CDR3aa: CASSAGTGAPYEQYF

v_gene: TRBV30
d_gene: TRBD1
j_gene: TRBJ1-5
abundance: -
len: 15
CDR3nt: TGTGCCTGGAGTCTTCAGGGGGCGGGCAATCAGCCCCAGCATTTT
CDR3aa: CAWSLQGAGNQPQHF

v_gene: TRBV15
d_gene: -
j_gene: TRBJ1-1
abundance: -
len: 11
CDR3nt: TGTGCCACCAGCAGGGGAGAGGGAGCTTTCTTT
CDR3aa: CATSRGEGAFF

v_gene: TRBV19
d_gene: TRBD2
j_gene: TRBJ2-7
abundance: -
len: 12
CDR3nt: TGTGCCAGTAGTCCCCGGGAGGGCGAGCAGTACTTC
CDR3aa: CASSPREGEQYF

v_gene: TRBV13
d_gene: -
j_gene: TRBJ1-1
abundance: -
len: 12
CDR3nt: TGTGCCAGCAGCGTAACAGCATCTGAAGCTTTCTTT
CDR3aa: CASSVTASEAFF

v_gene: TRBV20-1
d_gene: -
j_gene: TRBJ1-2
abundance: -
len: 14
CDR3nt: TGCAGTGCTAGTGATCGGGGGGAGCGAGATGGCTACACCTTC
CDR3aa: CSASDRGERDGYTF

v_gene: TRBV18
d_gene: -
j_gene: TRBJ1-6
abundance: few
len: 15
CDR3nt: TGTGCCAGCTCACCTGTACAGGGTTCGAATTCACCCCTCCACTTT
CDR3aa: CASSPVQGSNSPLHF

v_gene: TRBV24-1
d_gene: -
j_gene: TRBJ2-2
abundance: -
len: 20
CDR3nt: TGTGCCACCAGTGATCCACAGGGAAAGGCGAAATCAGGATACACCGGGGAGCTGTTTTTT
CDR3aa: CATSDPQGKAKSGYTGELFF

v_gene: TRBV19
d_gene: -
j_gene: TRBJ1-2
abundance: -
len: 15
CDR3nt: TGTGCCAGTAGTACCGGACACACCGCTAACTATGGCTACACCTTC
CDR3aa: CASSTGHTANYGYTF

v_gene: TRBV7-2
d_gene: TRBD1
j_gene: TRBJ2-7
abundance: once
len: 14
CDR3nt: TGTGCCAGCAGCGCCAGACAGGGCACCTACGAGCAGTACTTC
CDR3aa: CASSARQGTYEQYF

v_gene: TRBV9
d_gene: -
j_gene: TRBJ2-7
abundance: -
len: 14
CDR3nt: TGTGCCAGCAGCGTAGGCGCCTACTCCTACGAGCAGTACTTC
CDR3aa: CASSVGAYSYEQYF

v_gene: TRBV27
d_gene: -
j_gene: TRBJ2-3
abundance: -
len: 14
CDR3nt: TGTGCCAGCAGTCTGACTATAAGCACAGATACGCAGTATTTT
CDR3aa: CASSLTISTDTQYF

v_gene: TRBV4-3
d_gene: -
j_gene: TRBJ2-7
abundance: -
len: 18
CDR3nt: TGCGCCAGCAGCCAAGATCTTTGGGCCGATGGCAGGCCTTACGAGCAGTACTTC
CDR3aa: CASSQDLWADGRPYEQYF

v_gene: TRBV20-1
d_gene: TRBD2
j_gene: TRBJ2-7
abundance: -
len: 17
CDR3nt: TGCAGTGCTAGTGGGCGGCGGACTAGCGGGGGGGCAGGGGAGCAGTACTTC
CDR3aa: CSASGRRTSGGAGEQYF

v_gene: TRBV19
d_gene: -
j_gene: TRBJ1-5
abundance: few
len: 13
CDR3nt: TGTGCCAGTAGTTCTCAGGTTGAACAGCCCCAGCATTTT
CDR3aa: CASSSQVEQPQHF

v_gene: TRBV4-3
d_gene: TRBD2
j_gene: TRBJ2-3
abundance: -
len: 17
CDR3nt: TGCGCCAGCAGCCAAGAGGCGGCGGGAGGAGGCGCAGATACGCAGTATTTT
CDR3aa: CASSQEAAGGGADTQYF

v_gene: TRBV7-2
d_gene: TRBD2
j_gene: TRBJ2-7
abundance: -
len: 14
CDR3nt: TGTGCCAGCAGCTTAGGCGGGAGGGCCTACGAGCAGTACTTC
CDR3aa: CASSLGGRAYEQYF

v_gene: TRBV30
d_gene: TRBD1
j_gene: TRBJ1-5
abundance: -
len: 15
CDR3nt: TGTGCCTGGAGCCGGACAGGGTCAATCAGTCAGCCCCAGCATTTT
CDR3aa: CAWSRTGSISQPQHF

v_gene: TRBV5-4
d_gene: -
j_gene: TRBJ2-1
abundance: -
len: 14
CDR3nt: TGTGCCAGCAGCCCCACTAGCTCCTACAATGAGCAGTTCTTC
CDR3aa: CASSPTSSYNEQFF

v_gene: TRBV5-1
d_gene: TRBD2
j_gene: TRBJ2-5
abundance: -
len: 17
CDR3nt: TGCGCCAGCAGCTTGGAGGGACTAGCGGGTAGGCAGGAGACCCAGTACTTC
CDR3aa: CASSLEGLAGRQETQYF

v_gene: TRBV3-1/TRBV3-2
d_gene: -
j_gene: TRBJ2-7
abundance: -
len: 14
CDR3nt: TGTGCCAGCAGCCAGGAGGGGGCGAGCTACGAGCAGTACTTC
CDR3aa: CASSQEGASYEQYF

v_gene: TRBV12-3/TRBV12-4
d_gene: TRBD1
j_gene: TRBJ1-1
abundance: -
len: 13
CDR3nt: TGTGCCATAGACAGGGCACTGAACACTGAAGCTTTCTTT
CDR3aa: CAIDRALNTEAFF

v_gene: TRBV7-8
d_gene: TRBD2
j_gene: TRBJ2-7
abundance: -
len: 13
CDR3nt: TGTGCCAGCAGCTGGGGGGGGACCTACGAGCAGTACTTC
CDR3aa: CASSWGGTYEQYF

v_gene: TRBV9
d_gene: TRBD1
j_gene: TRBJ1-5
abundance: -
len: 15
CDR3nt: TGTGCCAGCAGCAGGGGGACAGACAGCAATCAGCCCCAGCATTTT
CDR3aa: CASSRGTDSNQPQHF

v_gene: TRBV5-6
d_gene: TRBD2
j_gene: TRBJ2-7
abundance: -
len: 14
CDR3nt: TGTGCCAGCAGCTCCGGGGGAGGGATCTACGAGCAGTACTTC
CDR3aa: CASSSGGGIYEQYF

v_gene: TRBV7-2
d_gene: -
j_gene: TRBJ1-3
abundance: -
len: 14
CDR3nt: TGTGCCAGCAGCTTCCACAGCTCTGGAAACACCATATATTTT
CDR3aa: CASSFHSSGNTIYF

v_gene: TRBV9
d_gene: -
j_gene: TRBJ2-2
abundance: -
len: 14
CDR3nt: TGTGCCAGCAGCGTAGTTATGGGGAGAGGGGAGCTGTTTTTT
CDR3aa: CASSVVMGRGELFF

v_gene: TRBV11-3
d_gene: -
j_gene: TRBJ2-3
abundance: -
len: 14
CDR3nt: TGTGCCAGCAGCTTATCGCGGAGCACAGATACGCAGTATTTT
CDR3aa: CASSLSRSTDTQYF

v_gene: TRBV3-1/TRBV3-2
d_gene: TRBD1
j_gene: TRBJ2-5
abundance: once
len: 14
CDR3nt: TGTGCCAGCAGCGGGACAGGGAGCGGAGAGACCCAGTACTTC
CDR3aa: CASSGTGSGETQYF

v_gene: TRBV6-5
d_gene: TRBD2
j_gene: TRBJ2-1
abundance: -
len: 15
CDR3nt: TGTGCCAGCAGAATAGCGGGAGGGTCCTACAATGAGCAGTTCTTC
CDR3aa: CASRIAGGSYNEQFF

v_gene: TRBV19
d_gene: -
j_gene: TRBJ1-2
abundance: -
len: 13
CDR3nt: TGTGCCAGTAGTTACCGGGATTTCGGAGGTTACACCTTC
CDR3aa: CASSYRDFGGYTF

v_gene: TRBV18
d_gene: -
j_gene: TRBJ1-4
abundance: -
len: 14
CDR3nt: TGTGCCAGCTCACCCGGGGGGACGAAAGAAAAACTGTTTTTT
CDR3aa: CASSPGGTKEKLFF

v_gene: TRBV18
d_gene: TRBD1
j_gene: TRBJ1-1
abundance: -
len: 13
CDR3nt: TGTGCCAGCTCTCAGACAGGGGGCACTGAAGCTTTCTTT
CDR3aa: CASSQTGGTEAFF

v_gene: TRBV28
d_gene: -
j_gene: TRBJ2-3
abundance: -
len: 16
CDR3nt: TGTGCCAGCAGCTGGGGGGGGGCCGCTGGCACAGATACGCAGTATTTT
CDR3aa: CASSWGGAAGTDTQYF

v_gene: TRBV27
d_gene: -
j_gene: TRBJ2-1
abundance: -
len: 16
CDR3nt: TGTGCCAGCAGTCAGCCGGACACACGCTCCTACAATGAGCAGTTCTTC
CDR3aa: CASSQPDTRSYNEQFF

v_gene: TRBV6-2/TRBV6-3
d_gene: -
j_gene: TRBJ1-6
abundance: -
len: 15
CDR3nt: TGTGCCAGCAGCCTACAGGGTTCCTATAATTCACCCCTCCACTTT
CDR3aa: CASSLQGSYNSPLHF

v_gene: TRBV19
d_gene: -
j_gene: TRBJ1-1
abundance: -
len: 12
CDR3nt: TGTGCCAGTACCAGGACTAACACTGAAGCTTTCTTT
CDR3aa: CASTRTNTEAFF